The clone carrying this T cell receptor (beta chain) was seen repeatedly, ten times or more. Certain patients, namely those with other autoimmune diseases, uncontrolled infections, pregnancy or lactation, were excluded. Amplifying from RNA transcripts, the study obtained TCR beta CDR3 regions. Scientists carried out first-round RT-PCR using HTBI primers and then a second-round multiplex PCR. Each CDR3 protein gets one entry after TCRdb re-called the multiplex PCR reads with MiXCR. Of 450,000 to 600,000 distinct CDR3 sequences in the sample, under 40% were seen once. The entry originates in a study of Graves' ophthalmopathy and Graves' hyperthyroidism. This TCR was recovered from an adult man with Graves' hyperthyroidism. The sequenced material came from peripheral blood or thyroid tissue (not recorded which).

The CDR3 DNA is TGTGCCAGCACCCGAAACAGGGACTATAGCAATCAGCCCCAGCATTTT. Its protein product is CASTRNRDYSNQPQHF. The V gene is TRBV7-3, the J gene TRBJ1-5; D may be TRBD1 (6 bases). Deletions cut 7 bases from V and 0 bases from J, with 16 bases between. CDR3 length equals 16 residues. The germline V gene has CDR1 SGHTA and CDR2 FQGTGA. Full variable domain (outside the CDR3, taken from reference TRBV7-3 and TRBJ1-5): GAGVSQTPSNKVTEKGKYVELRCDPISGHTALYWYRQSLGQGPEFLIYFQGTGAADDSGLPNDRFFAVRPEGSVSTLKIQRTERGDSAVYLCASTRNRDYSNQPQHFGDGTRLSIL.